This T cell receptor (beta chain) was identified in a study of cytomegalovirus exposure and HLA in healthy donors. On the study more broadly: Falling in the Caucasian-associated ancestry cluster were 81% of around 370 genotyped donors. Whole-study findings and limits: As was reported, the classifier diagnosed cytomegalovirus status with high specificity and sensitivity.

The germline V gene encodes CDR1 SGHDN and CDR2 FVKESK. CDR3 length: 16 amino acids. After removal of 4 bases from V and 4 bases from J, the junction contained 8 bases not matched to a gene. Turning to this clone: Antigen specificity is unknown.

Both 60 Vbeta primers and 13 Jbeta primers went into the PCR. TCRdb keeps only in-frame clones here, not all; method: immunoSEQ multiplex PCR. This repertoire shows approximately 68,000 clones, roughly four fifths found once; its top ten account for more than 7%. Sequencing input: PBMCs. The TCR sequence derives from a woman aged 25 to 45 in good health and CMV-seropositive. V gene TRBV14 combines with J gene TRBJ2-2; 8 bases match TRBD1. The CDR3 nucleotides are TGTGCCAGCAGCCCCCCCAATCAGGGGGCCACCGGGGAGCTGTTTTTT. It is translated as CASSPPNQGATGELFF.